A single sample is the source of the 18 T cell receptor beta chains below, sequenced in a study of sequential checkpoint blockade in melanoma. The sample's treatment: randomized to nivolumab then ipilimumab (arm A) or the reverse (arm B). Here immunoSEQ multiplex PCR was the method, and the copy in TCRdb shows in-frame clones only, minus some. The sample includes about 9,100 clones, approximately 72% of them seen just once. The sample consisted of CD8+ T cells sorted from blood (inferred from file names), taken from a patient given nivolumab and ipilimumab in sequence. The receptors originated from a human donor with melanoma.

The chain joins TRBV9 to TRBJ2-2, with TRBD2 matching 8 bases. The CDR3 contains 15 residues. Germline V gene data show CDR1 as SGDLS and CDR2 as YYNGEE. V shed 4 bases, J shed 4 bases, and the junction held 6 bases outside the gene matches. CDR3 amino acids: CASSRPSGGTGELFF. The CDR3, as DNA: TGTGCCAGCAGCCGGCCGAGCGGGGGCACCGGGGAGCTGTTTTTT.

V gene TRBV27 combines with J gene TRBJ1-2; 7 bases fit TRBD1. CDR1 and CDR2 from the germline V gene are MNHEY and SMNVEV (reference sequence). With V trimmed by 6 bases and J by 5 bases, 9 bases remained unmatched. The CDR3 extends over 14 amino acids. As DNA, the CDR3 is TGTGCCAGCAGATCCGGGACAGCTTATTATGGCTACACCTTC. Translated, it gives CASRSGTAYYGYTF.

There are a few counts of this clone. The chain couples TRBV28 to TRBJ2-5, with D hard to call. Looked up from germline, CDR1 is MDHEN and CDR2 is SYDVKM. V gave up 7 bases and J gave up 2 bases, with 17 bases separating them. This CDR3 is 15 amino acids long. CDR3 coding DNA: TGTGCCAGCATCACCTCAAAGTTTGAGCAAGAGACCCAGTACTTC. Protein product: CASITSKFEQETQYF. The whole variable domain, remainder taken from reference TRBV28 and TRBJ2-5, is DVKVTQSSRYLVKRTGEKVFLECVQDMDHENMFWYRQDPGLGLRLIYFSYDVKMKEKGDIPEGYSVSREKKERFSLILESASTNQTSMYLCASITSKFEQETQYFGPGTRLLVL.

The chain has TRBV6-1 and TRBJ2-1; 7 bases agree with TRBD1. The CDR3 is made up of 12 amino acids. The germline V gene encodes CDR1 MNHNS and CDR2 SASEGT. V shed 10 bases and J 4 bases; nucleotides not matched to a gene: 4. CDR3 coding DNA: TGTGCCACCCGACAGGGATACAATGAGCAGTTCTTC. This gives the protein CATRQGYNEQFF.

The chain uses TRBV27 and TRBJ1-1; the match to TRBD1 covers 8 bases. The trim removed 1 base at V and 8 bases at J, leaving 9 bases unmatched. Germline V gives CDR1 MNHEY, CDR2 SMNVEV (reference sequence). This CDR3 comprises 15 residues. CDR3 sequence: CASSLWAGGPLEAFF. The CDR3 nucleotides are TGTGCCAGCAGTTTATGGGCAGGGGGCCCCCTAGAAGCTTTCTTT.

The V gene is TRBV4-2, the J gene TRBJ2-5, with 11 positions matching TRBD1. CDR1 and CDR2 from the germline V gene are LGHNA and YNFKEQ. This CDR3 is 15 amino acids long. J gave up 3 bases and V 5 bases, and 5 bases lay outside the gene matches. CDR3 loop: CASSTGQGGEETQYF. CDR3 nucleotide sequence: TGTGCCAGCAGCACGGGACAGGGGGGTGAAGAGACCCAGTACTTC.

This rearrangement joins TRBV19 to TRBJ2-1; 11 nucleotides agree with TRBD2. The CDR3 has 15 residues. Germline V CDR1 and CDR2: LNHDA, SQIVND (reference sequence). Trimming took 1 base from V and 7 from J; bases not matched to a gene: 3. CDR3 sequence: CASSIGASGGNEQFF. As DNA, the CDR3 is TGTGCCAGTAGTATAGGGGCTAGCGGGGGGAATGAGCAGTTCTTC.

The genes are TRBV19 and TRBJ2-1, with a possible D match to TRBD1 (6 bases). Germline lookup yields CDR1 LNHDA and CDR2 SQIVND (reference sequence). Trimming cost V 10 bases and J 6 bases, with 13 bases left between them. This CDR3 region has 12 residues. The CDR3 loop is CATQRTVNEQFF. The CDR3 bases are TGTGCCACCCAACGGACAGTCAATGAGCAGTTCTTC.

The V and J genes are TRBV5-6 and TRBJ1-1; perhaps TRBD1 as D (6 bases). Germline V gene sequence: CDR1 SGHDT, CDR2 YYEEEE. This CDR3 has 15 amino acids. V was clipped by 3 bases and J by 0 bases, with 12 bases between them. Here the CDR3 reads CASSWGGSMNTEAFF. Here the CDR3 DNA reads TGTGCCAGCAGCTGGGGGGGCAGCATGAACACTGAAGCTTTCTTT.

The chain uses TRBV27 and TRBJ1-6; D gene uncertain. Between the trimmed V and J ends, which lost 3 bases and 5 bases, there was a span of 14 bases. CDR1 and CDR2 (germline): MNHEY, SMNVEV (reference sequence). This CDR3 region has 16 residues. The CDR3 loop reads CASSFYGGQDNSPLHF. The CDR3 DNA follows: TGTGCCAGCAGTTTTTATGGTGGGCAGGATAATTCACCCCTCCACTTT.

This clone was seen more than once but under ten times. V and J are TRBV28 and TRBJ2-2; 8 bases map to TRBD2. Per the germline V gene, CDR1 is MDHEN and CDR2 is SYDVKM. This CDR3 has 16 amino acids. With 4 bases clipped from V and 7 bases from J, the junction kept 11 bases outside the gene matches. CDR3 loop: CASSWTAGVVSGELFF. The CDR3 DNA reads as TGTGCCAGCAGTTGGACAGCGGGAGTGGTGAGCGGGGAGCTGTTTTTT.

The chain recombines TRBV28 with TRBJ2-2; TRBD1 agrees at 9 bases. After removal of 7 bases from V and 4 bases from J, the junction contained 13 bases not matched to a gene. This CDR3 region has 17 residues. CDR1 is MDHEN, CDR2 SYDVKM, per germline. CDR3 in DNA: TGTGCCAGCACTGGTGGGGACAGGGCGTTGGGCACCGGGGAGCTGTTTTTT. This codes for CASTGGDRALGTGELFF. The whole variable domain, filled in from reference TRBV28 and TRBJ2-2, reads DVKVTQSSRYLVKRTGEKVFLECVQDMDHENMFWYRQDPGLGLRLIYFSYDVKMKEKGDIPEGYSVSREKKERFSLILESASTNQTSMYLCASTGGDRALGTGELFFGEGSRLTVL.

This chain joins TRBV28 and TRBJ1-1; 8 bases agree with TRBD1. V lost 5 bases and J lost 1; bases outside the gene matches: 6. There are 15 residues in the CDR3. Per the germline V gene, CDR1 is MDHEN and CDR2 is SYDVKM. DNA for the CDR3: TGTGCCAGCAGTCCCTGGGACAGGTCGAACACTGAAGCTTTCTTT. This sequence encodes CASSPWDRSNTEAFF.

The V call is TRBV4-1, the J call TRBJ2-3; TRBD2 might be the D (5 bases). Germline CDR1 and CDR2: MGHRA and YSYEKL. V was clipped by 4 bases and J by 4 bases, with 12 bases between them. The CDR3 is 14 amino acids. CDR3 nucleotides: TGCGCCAGCAGCCCGGGAATTTTCTCAGATACGCAGTATTTT. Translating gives CASSPGIFSDTQYF.

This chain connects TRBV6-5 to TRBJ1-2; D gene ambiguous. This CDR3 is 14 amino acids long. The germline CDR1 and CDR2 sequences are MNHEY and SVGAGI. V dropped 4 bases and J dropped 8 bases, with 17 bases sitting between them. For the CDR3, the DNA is TGTGCCAGCAGTTCGGCAGGCTCCCCGGGAGGCTACACCTTC. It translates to CASSSAGSPGGYTF.

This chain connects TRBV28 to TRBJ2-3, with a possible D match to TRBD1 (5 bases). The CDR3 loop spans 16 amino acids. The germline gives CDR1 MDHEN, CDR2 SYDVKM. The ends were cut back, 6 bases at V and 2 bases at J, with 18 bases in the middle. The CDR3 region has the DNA TGTGCCAGCAGCTCTACAGGCGTTACAAACACAGATACGCAGTATTTT. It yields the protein CASSSTGVTNTDTQYF.

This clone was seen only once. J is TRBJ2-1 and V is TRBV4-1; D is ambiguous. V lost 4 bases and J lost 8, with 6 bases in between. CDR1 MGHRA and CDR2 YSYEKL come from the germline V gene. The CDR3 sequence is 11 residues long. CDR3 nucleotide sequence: TGCGCCAGCAGCCTCTCTTATGAGCAGTTCTTC. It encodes CASSLSYEQFF.

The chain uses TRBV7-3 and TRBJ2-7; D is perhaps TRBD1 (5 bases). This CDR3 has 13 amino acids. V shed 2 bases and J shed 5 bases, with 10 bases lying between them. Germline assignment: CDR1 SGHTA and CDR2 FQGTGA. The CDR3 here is CASSLAGSHEQYF. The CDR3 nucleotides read TGTGCCAGCAGCTTAGCAGGGTCCCACGAGCAGTACTTC.